This T cell receptor beta chain comes out of a study of T cell responses to AZD1222 COVID-19 vaccine. This CDR3 is built from 19 residues. With 7 bases clipped from V and 2 bases from J, the junction kept 12 bases outside the gene matches. The germline CDR1 and CDR2 sequences are MDHEN and SYDVKM. Profiling relied on immunoSEQ multiplex PCR, and the TCRdb table lists in-frame clones only, not all of them. This table has 120,000 to 150,000 clones, around 89% appearing once. The sequences come from peripheral blood, collected on day 0 of AZD1222 vaccination. The clonotype was recovered from an adult in good health. The V and J genes are TRBV28 and TRBJ2-1; 15 nucleotides match TRBD2. The CDR3 nucleotides read TGTGCCAGCACTTCCGGGGGACTAGCGGGAGGCCTTACCTACAATGAGCAGTTCTTC. Its translation: CASTSGGLAGGLTYNEQFF.